What follows are 20 T cell receptor beta chains derived from one specimen sequenced in a study of blood T cell repertoires in COVID-19. Here immunoSEQ multiplex PCR was the method, and the copy in TCRdb shows in-frame clones only, minus some. The sample lists 70,000 or so clones, 87% occurring once. Material for sequencing was peripheral blood. The receptors shown here come from a woman of 80 years or more with active or convalescent COVID-19.

V usage is TRBV6-2 or TRBV6-3 and J usage is TRBJ2-7; 9 positions agree with TRBD2. This CDR3 has 14 amino acids. V lost 4 bases and J lost 6; bases outside the gene matches: 7. Germline lookup yields CDR1 MNHEY and CDR2 SVGEGT. CDR3 DNA: TGTGCCAGCAGTTTTATGCGGGGGGGCGGCGAGCAGTACTTC. It translates to CASSFMRGGGEQYF.

The rearrangement links TRBV3-1 (or the pseudogene TRBV3-2) to TRBJ2-7, with D maybe TRBD2 (5 bases). Trimming pared 4 bases from V and 4 bases from J, leaving 11 bases between. Germline CDR1 and CDR2: LGHDT and YNNKEL (reference sequence). The CDR3 covers 13 residues. The CDR3 sequence is CASSPLGKYEQYF. CDR3 bases: TGTGCCAGCAGCCCACTAGGGAAATACGAGCAGTACTTC.

The rearrangement links TRBV7-9 to TRBJ1-6; D ambiguous. From germline, CDR1 is SEHNR and CDR2 FQNEAQ (reference sequence). This CDR3 is built from 13 residues. Trimming shortened V by 5 bases and J by 8 bases, and 10 bases separated the two germline ends. The CDR3 DNA follows: TGTGCCAGCAGCCCAGAACGGGATTCACCCCTCCACTTT. Protein product: CASSPERDSPLHF.

The chain joins TRBV3-1 (or the pseudogene TRBV3-2) to TRBJ1-1; 8 bases agree with TRBD1. Germline CDR1 is LGHDT and CDR2 is YNNKEL (reference sequence). The CDR3 runs to 13 residues. The trim removed 5 bases at V and 4 bases at J, leaving 3 bases unmatched. The CDR3 here is CASSSTGGTEAFF. The CDR3 coding sequence is TGTGCCAGCAGCTCTACAGGGGGCACTGAAGCTTTCTTT.

The chain recombines TRBV7-2 with TRBJ1-5, with 7 bases identical to TRBD1. Germline V gene lookup returns CDR1 SGHTA and CDR2 FQGNSA. This CDR3 contains 16 residues. After removal of 2 bases from V and 4 bases from J, the junction contained 8 bases not matched to a gene. CDR3 sequence reads: CASSLMDRIPNQPQHF. The CDR3 nucleotides are TGTGCCAGCAGCTTAATGGACAGGATCCCGAATCAGCCCCAGCATTTT.

This clone appeared a single time. CDR3 DNA sequence: TGTGCCAGCAGTCAGGGGGTGATTACTTATGGCTACACCTTC. Residues: CASSQGVITYGYTF. The gene calls are TRBV28 and TRBJ1-2, with 7 nucleotides matching TRBD1. The CDR3 is 14 residues long. The germline CDR1 and CDR2 sequences are MDHEN and SYDVKM. Trimming cost V 5 bases and J 5 bases; bases outside gene matches: 8.

This sequence joins TRBV19 and TRBJ1-2; D is ambiguous. Trimming left V 5 bases short and J 4 bases short, with 14 bases between. This CDR3 is built from 14 residues. In germline, CDR1 is LNHDA, CDR2 SQIVND (reference sequence). CDR3 DNA sequence: TGTGCCAGTAGTGTCGACGGCGCTAGCTATGGCTACACCTTC. Translated: CASSVDGASYGYTF.

The J gene is TRBJ1-2, the V gene TRBV28; no firm D call. Trimming took 10 bases from V and 1 from J, leaving 7 bases between them. The CDR3 length is 11 residues. Germline assignment: CDR1 MDHEN and CDR2 SYDVKM. The CDR3 region is CATTDNYGYTF. CDR3 nucleotides: TGTGCCACCACAGATAACTATGGCTACACCTTC.

The chain joins TRBV19 to TRBJ2-7; 8 nucleotides line up with TRBD1. Germline loops: CDR1 LNHDA, CDR2 SQIVND (reference sequence). After removal of 6 bases from V and 1 base from J, the junction contained 8 bases not matched to a gene. The CDR3 is 15 residues long. This CDR3 reads CASSRGQGRSYEQYF. In nucleotides, the CDR3 is TGTGCCAGTAGCCGCGGACAGGGAAGATCCTACGAGCAGTACTTC. The full variable domain, rest sourced from reference TRBV19 and TRBJ2-7, is DGGITQSPKYLFRKEGQNVTLSCEQNLNHDAMYWYRQDPGQGLRLIYYSQIVNDFQKGDIAEGYSVSREKKESFPLTVTSAQKNPTAFYLCASSRGQGRSYEQYFGPGTRLTVT.

This clone has only a few counts. The chain couples TRBV5-5 to TRBJ1-2; D uncertain. The CDR3 has 14 residues. V gave up 5 bases and J gave up 3 bases, with 14 bases separating them. Germline CDR1 SGHKS, CDR2 YYEKEE (reference sequence). CDR3 sequence: CASSPRIEHYGYTF. The CDR3 bases are TGTGCCAGCAGTCCGAGGATAGAACACTATGGCTACACCTTC. Complete variable domain (other parts from reference TRBV5-5 and TRBJ1-2): DAGVTQSPTHLIKTRGQQVTLRCSPISGHKSVSWYQQVLGQGPQFIFQYYEKEERGRGNFPDRFSARQFPNYSSELNVNALLLGDSALYLCASSPRIEHYGYTFGSGTRLTVV.

This chain uses TRBV30 with TRBJ2-2, with 9 nucleotides matching TRBD1. Germline trimming cut 5 bases from V and 6 bases from J; bases unmatched to any gene: 10. CDR3 length: 15 amino acids. Per germline, CDR1 GTSNPN and CDR2 SVGIG (reference sequence). The CDR3 region has the DNA TGTGCCTGGTCGGTGGACAGGGGCCGTCCCGGGGAGCTGTTTTTT. Amino acid sequence: CAWSVDRGRPGELFF. Full variable domain (remainder filled in from reference TRBV30 and TRBJ2-2): SQTIHQWPATLVQPVGSPLSLECTVEGTSNPNLYWYRQAAGRGLQLLFYSVGIGQISSEVPQNLSASRPQDRQFILSSKKLLLSDSGFYLCAWSVDRGRPGELFFGEGSRLTVL.

The chain is built from TRBV27 and TRBJ1-2; the D gene is possibly TRBD1 (6 bases). The germline V and J ends were trimmed by 2 bases and 2 bases, with 12 bases remaining between them. The CDR3 has 15 amino acids. CDR1 and CDR2 from the germline V gene are MNHEY and SMNVEV (reference sequence). Here the CDR3 DNA reads TGTGCCAGCAGTTTAGGGCCGACAGGCAACTATGGCTACACCTTC. It translates to CASSLGPTGNYGYTF.

In this sample, this clone turned up a few times. The chain uses TRBV27 and TRBJ2-7; no firm D call. The CDR3 is made up of 11 amino acids. Trimming pared 8 bases from V and 2 bases from J, leaving 7 bases between. The germline V gene encodes CDR1 MNHEY and CDR2 SMNVEV (reference sequence). Written as DNA, the CDR3 is TGTGCCAGCGGCCAGGCCTACGAGCAGTACTTC. This codes for CASGQAYEQYF.

The V call is TRBV5-1, the J call TRBJ1-1; 9 positions match TRBD1. The CDR3 has 13 amino acids. Germline CDR1 and CDR2: SGHRS and YFSETQ. V shed 2 bases, J shed 10 bases, and the junction held 6 bases outside the gene matches. CDR3 DNA sequence: TGCGCCAGCAGCTTCAGACAGGGGGTACGAGCTTTCTTT. Translating gives CASSFRQGVRAFF.

This clone was recorded only once. The rearrangement links TRBV6-5 to TRBJ2-1; 9 bases match TRBD2. Germline V gene data show CDR1 as MNHEY and CDR2 as SVGAGI. CDR3 length: 16 residues. Trimming took 0 bases from V and 10 from J; bases not matched to a gene: 10. The CDR3 DNA follows: TGTGCCAGCAGTTACTCTGGGCGGGGGGGCCTGCGGGAGCAGTTCTTC. Its protein product is CASSYSGRGGLREQFF.

The chain is built from TRBV19 and TRBJ2-5, with 7 nucleotides matching TRBD1. With 5 bases clipped from V and 7 bases from J, the junction kept 13 bases outside the gene matches. Germline-derived CDR1 and CDR2 are LNHDA and SQIVND (reference sequence). CDR3 length: 15 residues. The CDR3: CASSPGTESSWTQYF. The CDR3 DNA is TGTGCCAGTAGTCCGGGGACAGAGTCCTCTTGGACCCAGTACTTC.

This sequence joins TRBV19 and TRBJ2-5, with D perhaps matching TRBD2 (5 bases). V shed 7 bases and J shed 4 bases, with 13 bases lying between them. The germline gives CDR1 LNHDA, CDR2 SQIVND (reference sequence). The CDR3 spans 13 residues. The CDR3 region has the DNA TGTGCCAGTACTCCCGGGGATTCAGAGACCCAGTACTTC. Residues: CASTPGDSETQYF.

The chain links TRBV2 to TRBJ1-3, with D uncertain. This CDR3 contains 14 residues. Germline V gene sequence: CDR1 SNHLY, CDR2 FYNNEI. V was trimmed by 3 bases and J by 0 bases, leaving 6 bases between them. CDR3 coding DNA: TGTGCCAGCAGTGACAGAATCTCTGGAAACACCATATATTTT. Amino acid sequence: CASSDRISGNTIYF.

This clone has only one observation. The chain couples TRBV19 to TRBJ2-1; D possibly corresponds to TRBD2 (6 bases). The CDR3 spans 14 residues. CDR1 is LNHDA, CDR2 SQIVND, per germline (reference sequence). V was pared by 1 base and J by 4 bases, with 8 bases between. CDR3 loop: CASSIVGGYNEQFF. The CDR3 DNA is TGTGCCAGTAGTATAGTGGGGGGATACAATGAGCAGTTCTTC.

The chain couples TRBV2 to TRBJ1-1; D might be TRBD1 (6 bases). CDR3 length equals 14 residues. The V gene lost 4 bases and the J gene lost 4 bases, with 13 bases spanning the gap. Germline-derived CDR1 and CDR2 are SNHLY and FYNNEI. The CDR3 nucleotides are TGTGCCAGCAGTGGCCGGGACATAAGCACTGAAGCTTTCTTT. It encodes CASSGRDISTEAFF.